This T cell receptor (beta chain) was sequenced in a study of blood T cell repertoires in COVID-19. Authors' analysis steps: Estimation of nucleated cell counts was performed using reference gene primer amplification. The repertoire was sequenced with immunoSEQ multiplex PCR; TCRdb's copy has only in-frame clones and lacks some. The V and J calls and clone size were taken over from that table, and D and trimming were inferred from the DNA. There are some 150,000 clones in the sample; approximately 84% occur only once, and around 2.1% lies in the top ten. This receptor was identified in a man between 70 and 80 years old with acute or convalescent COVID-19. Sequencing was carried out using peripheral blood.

The CDR3 DNA sequence: TGTGCCAGCAGCCTCGGACAGGGGGGCCAGCCCCAGCATTTT. Translating gives CASSLGQGGQPQHF. The chain recombines TRBV3-1 (or the pseudogene TRBV3-2) with TRBJ1-5, with 10 bases matching TRBD1. V lost 4 bases to trimming and J lost 7 bases; unmatched junction nucleotides: 4. Germline V lookup: CDR1 LGHDT, CDR2 YNNKEL (reference sequence). CDR3 length: 14 amino acids.